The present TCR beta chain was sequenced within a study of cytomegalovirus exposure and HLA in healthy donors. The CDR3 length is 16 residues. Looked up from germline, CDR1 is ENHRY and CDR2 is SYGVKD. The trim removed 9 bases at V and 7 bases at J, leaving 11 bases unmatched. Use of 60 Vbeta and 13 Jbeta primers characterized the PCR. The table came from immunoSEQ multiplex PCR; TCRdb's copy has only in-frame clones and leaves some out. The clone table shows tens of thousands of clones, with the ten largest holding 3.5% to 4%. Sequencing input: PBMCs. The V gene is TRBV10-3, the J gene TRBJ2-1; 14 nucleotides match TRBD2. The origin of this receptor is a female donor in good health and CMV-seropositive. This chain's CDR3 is CAMKTGTSGSQNEQFF. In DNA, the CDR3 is TGTGCCATGAAGACCGGGACTAGCGGGAGCCAGAATGAGCAGTTCTTC.